This T cell receptor (beta chain) is from a study of blood T cells in healthy people across ages. The ends were cut back, 3 bases at V and 8 bases at J, with 23 bases in the middle. The germline gives CDR1 DFQATT, CDR2 SNEGSKA (reference sequence). CDR3 size: 16 residues. The authors ran a second PCR of about 6 to 12 cycles using a sample-barcoded 5' primer and a J-beta primer mix. Each cDNA molecule, via a template-switch adaptor with 12 random nucleotides, was tagged. MiXCR, applied by TCRdb to the 5' RACE reads, yields one record per CDR3 protein. This sample has 800,000 or so distinct CDR3 sequences; 20% to 30% occur once, and the top ten carry roughly 3.5%. Aged roughly 6 to 90, donors were systemically healthy Caucasians from Russia. These sequences were also reported in another study, on T cells of mothers and their children. That report notes: The cDNA synthesis received all extracted RNA, at around 1.5 ug per 15 ul. There were over 9.5 million TCR beta CDR3 reads from each mother and about 3 million from each child.

This TCR came from a boy aged 10-17 years in good health. The rearrangement uses TRBV20-1 and TRBJ2-4; D perhaps matches TRBD2 (6 bases). The sample consisted of blood. As DNA, the CDR3 is TGCAGTGCTAGTAAGGCGGCTGGCGGGATACCAGACATTCAGTACTTC. Amino acids: CSASKAAGGIPDIQYF.